This TCR beta chain comes out of a study of T cell repertoires and HLA-DP antigens. Across the study: The donors, ranging 18-to-29 to 60-to-69 years, included a couple of males and one female.

Trimming at V came to 4 bases and at J to 7 bases, leaving 13 bases not matched to a gene. There are 15 residues in the CDR3. The V gene's germline CDR1 is SGHTA and CDR2 FQGNSA. Generated by immunoSEQ multiplex PCR, the TCRdb table keeps only in-frame clones and is missing some. This table has over 100,000 clones, approximately 92% appearing once. As regards this clone: No antigen is known for it.

Source material: CD4+ T cells from PBMCs. The rearrangement links TRBV7-2 to TRBJ2-7, with 7 bases aligning to TRBD1. This receptor was identified in a woman under 30 in good health and CMV-seronegative. CDR3 bases: TGTGCCAGCAGCTGGAGACAGGGCGCTTTAGGGGAGCAGTACTTC. This codes for CASSWRQGALGEQYF.